Detailed here is one T cell receptor beta chain. Which antigen it targets is not known. Base quality data are lacking; no much larger clone is found one base away. One collaborating source in Seattle enrolled patients while the patients were actively infected and followed the patients over time throughout the course of disease. Whole blood was collected in K2EDTA tubes by collaborating institutions according to the institutions' own protocols. Collaborator samples were shipped for TCRbeta analysis as frozen whole blood, isolated PBMCs, or DNA extracted from either sample type. This sample stems from a study of blood T cell repertoires in COVID-19 (TCRdb year 2020). Describing the broader study: The collaborator samples originated in the United States, Italy and Spain and spanned the acute and convalescent phases of COVID-19. The material from the prospective study consisted of cDNA or gDNA derived from T cells, B-cell-depleted T cells, or PBMCs. Subjects who had been exposed to COVID-19, were actively infected with it, or had recovered from it provided the deeply sampled blood TCRbeta repertoires that made up the dataset. A freely available public database, intended as a resource for researchers studying the immune response to SARS-CoV-2, is where the repertoires were released. Samples came from the ongoing ImmuneRACE study (first 160 participants) plus 1,254 subjects from 6 global collaborators. Sample metadata almost always included a de-identified subject ID, COVID-19 status, age in years and sex. Where available, HLA class I and class II types were obtained from metadata supplied by the sample provider rather than from assay-based typing.

What the work shows at the level of the full study, not this receptor alone: The amount of clinical and demographic metadata varied by source and participant and was provided uncurated.

From V the trimming removes 1 base and from J it removes 5 bases, while the gene matches leave 3 bases of the junction unaccounted for. As encoded in the germline V gene, CDR1 is SGHVS while CDR2 is FNYEAQ. Reading from cysteine to phenylalanine, the CDR3 counts 14 amino acids. CDR3 DNA only is kept here, 42 bases in frame from base 1. The immunoSEQ Assay, a bias-controlled multiplex PCR, was used to amplify TCRbeta CDR3 regions from genomic DNA. In the original analysis: Within the assay, amplification of reference gene primers was used to estimate how many nucleated cells each sample contained. To quantify the absolute abundance of each unique TCRbeta CDR3 rearrangement, sequence reads were collapsed and filtered. For each sample, productive Simpson clonality was calculated by taking the square root of Simpson's diversity index across productive rearrangements. The table comes from immuneACCESS by way of TCRdb, which keeps in-frame sequences with V and J called. Part of the clones is missing from these tables; in studies checked, under half for an unresolved V gene and the rest for unknown reasons. For V, J and clone size, that table is used; D and trimming come from the DNA. The sample table holds about 210,000 clones, of which about 82% were seen once. The top ten clonotypes cover 5.1% of the sample.

The clonotype was recovered from a man aged 45-65 years with COVID-19, enrolled during active disease. The rearranged segments are TRBV7-6 and TRBJ2-3, with 7 central nucleotides matching TRBD2. The sample was peripheral blood. Here is the DNA: TGTGCCAGCAGCTTAGAGCGGGGTCTAGATACGCAGTATTTT. Translation gives CASSLERGLDTQYF.